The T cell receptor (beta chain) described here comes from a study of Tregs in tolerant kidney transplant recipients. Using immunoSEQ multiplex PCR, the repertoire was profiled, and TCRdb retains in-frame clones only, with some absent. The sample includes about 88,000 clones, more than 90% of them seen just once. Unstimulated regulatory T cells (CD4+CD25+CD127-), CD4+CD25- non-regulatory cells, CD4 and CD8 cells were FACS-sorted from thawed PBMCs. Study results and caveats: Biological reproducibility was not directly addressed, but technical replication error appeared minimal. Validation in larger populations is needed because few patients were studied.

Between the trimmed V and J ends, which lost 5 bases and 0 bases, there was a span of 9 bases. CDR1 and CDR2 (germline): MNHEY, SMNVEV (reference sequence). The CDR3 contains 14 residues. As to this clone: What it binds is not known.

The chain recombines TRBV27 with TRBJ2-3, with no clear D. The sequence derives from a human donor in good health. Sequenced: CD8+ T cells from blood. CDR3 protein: CASSLIPSTDTQYF. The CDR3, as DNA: TGTGCCAGCAGTCTCATTCCTAGCACAGATACGCAGTATTTT.